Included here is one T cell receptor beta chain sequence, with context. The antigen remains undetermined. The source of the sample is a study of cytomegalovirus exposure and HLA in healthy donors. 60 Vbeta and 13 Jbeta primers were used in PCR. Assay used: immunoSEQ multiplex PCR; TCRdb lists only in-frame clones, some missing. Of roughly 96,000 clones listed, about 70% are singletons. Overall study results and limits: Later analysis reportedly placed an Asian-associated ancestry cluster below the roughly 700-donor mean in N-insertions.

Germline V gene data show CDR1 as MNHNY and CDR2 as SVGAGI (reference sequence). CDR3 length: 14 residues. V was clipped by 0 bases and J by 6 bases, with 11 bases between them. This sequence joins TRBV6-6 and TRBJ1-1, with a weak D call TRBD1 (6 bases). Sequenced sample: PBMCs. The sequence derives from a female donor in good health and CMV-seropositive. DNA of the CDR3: TGTGCCAGCAGTTACTCGAGCAAGGGGGCTGAAGCTTTCTTT. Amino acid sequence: CASSYSSKGAEAFF.